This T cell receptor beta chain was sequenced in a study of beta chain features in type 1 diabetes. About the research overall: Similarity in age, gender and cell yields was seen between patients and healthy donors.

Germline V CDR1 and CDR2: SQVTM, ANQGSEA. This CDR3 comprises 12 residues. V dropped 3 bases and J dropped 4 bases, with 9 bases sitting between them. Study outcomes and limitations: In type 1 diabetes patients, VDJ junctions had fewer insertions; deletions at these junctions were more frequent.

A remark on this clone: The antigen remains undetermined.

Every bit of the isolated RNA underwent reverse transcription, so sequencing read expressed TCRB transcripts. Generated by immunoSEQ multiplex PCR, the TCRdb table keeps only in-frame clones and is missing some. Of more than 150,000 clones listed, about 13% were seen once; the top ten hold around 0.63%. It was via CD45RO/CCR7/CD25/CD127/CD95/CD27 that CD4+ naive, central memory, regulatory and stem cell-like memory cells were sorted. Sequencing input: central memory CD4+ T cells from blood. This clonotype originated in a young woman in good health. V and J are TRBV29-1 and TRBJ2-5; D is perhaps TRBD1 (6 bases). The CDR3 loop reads CSVDQDRETQYF. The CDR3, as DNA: TGCAGCGTTGATCAGGACAGAGAGACCCAGTACTTC.